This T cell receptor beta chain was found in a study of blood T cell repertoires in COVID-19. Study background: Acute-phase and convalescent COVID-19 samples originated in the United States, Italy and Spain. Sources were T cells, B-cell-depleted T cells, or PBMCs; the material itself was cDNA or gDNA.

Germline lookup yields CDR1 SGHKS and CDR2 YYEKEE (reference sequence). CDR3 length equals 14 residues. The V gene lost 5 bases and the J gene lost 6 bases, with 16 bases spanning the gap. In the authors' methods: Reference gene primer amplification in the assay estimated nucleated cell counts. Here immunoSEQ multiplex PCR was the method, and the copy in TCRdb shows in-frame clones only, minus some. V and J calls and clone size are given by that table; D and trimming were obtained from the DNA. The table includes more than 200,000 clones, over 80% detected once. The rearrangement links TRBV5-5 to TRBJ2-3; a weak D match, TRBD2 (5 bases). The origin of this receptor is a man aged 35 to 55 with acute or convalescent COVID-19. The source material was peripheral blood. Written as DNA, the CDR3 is TGTGCCAGCAGACCGGACTCTGGGCGGGATACGCAGTATTTT. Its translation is CASRPDSGRDTQYF. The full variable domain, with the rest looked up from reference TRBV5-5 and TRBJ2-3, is DAGVTQSPTHLIKTRGQQVTLRCSPISGHKSVSWYQQVLGQGPQFIFQYYEKEERGRGNFPDRFSARQFPNYSSELNVNALLLGDSALYLCASRPDSGRDTQYFGPGTRLTVL.